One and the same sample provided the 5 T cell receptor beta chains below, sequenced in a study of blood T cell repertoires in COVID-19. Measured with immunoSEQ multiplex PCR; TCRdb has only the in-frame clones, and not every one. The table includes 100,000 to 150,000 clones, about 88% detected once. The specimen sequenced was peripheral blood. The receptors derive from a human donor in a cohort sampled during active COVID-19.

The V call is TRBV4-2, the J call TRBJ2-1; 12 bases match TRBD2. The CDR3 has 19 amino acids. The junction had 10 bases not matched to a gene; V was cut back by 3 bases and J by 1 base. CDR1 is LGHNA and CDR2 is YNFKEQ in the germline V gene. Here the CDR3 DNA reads TGTGCCAGCAGCCAGCCGGGACTAGCGGGCTCAAGATCCTACAATGAGCAGTTCTTC. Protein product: CASSQPGLAGSRSYNEQFF.

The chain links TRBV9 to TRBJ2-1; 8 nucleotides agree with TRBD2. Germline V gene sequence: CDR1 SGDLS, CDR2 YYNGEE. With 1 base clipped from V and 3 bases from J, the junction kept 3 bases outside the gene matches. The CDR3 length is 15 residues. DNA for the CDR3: TGTGCCAGCAGCGTATCCAGCGGGAGCTACAATGAGCAGTTCTTC. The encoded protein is CASSVSSGSYNEQFF.

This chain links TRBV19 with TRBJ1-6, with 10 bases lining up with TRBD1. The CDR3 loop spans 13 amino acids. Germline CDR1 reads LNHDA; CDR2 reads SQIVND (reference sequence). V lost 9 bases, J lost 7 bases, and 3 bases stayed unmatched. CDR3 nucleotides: TGTGCCAGCACGGACAGGGGGAATTCACCCCTCCACTTT. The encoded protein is CASTDRGNSPLHF.

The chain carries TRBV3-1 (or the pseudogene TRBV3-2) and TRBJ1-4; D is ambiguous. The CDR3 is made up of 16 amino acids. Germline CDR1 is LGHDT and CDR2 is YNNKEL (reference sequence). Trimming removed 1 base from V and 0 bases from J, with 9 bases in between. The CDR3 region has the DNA TGTGCCAGCAGCCAAGTTCTGGGCACAACTAATGAAAAACTGTTTTTT. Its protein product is CASSQVLGTTNEKLFF.

CDR3 sequence reads: CASSLAVARTEAFF. CDR3 DNA sequence: TGTGCCAGTAGTCTGGCGGTGGCGAGGACTGAAGCTTTCTTT. The rearrangement links TRBV19 to TRBJ1-1; D gene unclear. The CDR3 is 14 residues long. CDR1 is LNHDA and CDR2 is SQIVND in the germline V gene (reference sequence). V lost 5 bases and J 5 bases, leaving 15 bases between the germline ends. The complete variable domain, with remaining parts taken from reference TRBV19 and TRBJ1-1, reads DGGITQSPKYLFRKEGQNVTLSCEQNLNHDAMYWYRQDPGQGLRLIYYSQIVNDFQKGDIAEGYSVSREKKESFPLTVTSAQKNPTAFYLCASSLAVARTEAFFGQGTRLTVV.